Below, one T cell receptor beta chain is given with its context. As yet, its antigen is unknown. PCR employed 60 Vbeta and 13 Jbeta primers. Authors' data handling: Tens of millions of unique TCR beta chains, about 12 million shared, were counted in a later analysis. Sequencing used immunoSEQ multiplex PCR; TCRdb keeps in-frame clones, though not all of them. For V, J and clone size, that table is used; D and trimming come from the DNA. The sample has 150,000 or so clones, over 65% seen once. The entry originates in a study of cytomegalovirus exposure and HLA in healthy donors. General observations from the study: Presence/absence analyses treated sequencing depth as roughly uniform across donors. A later analysis appeared to link common viral pathogens to several of the most significant clusters. Sequencing probably produced one cluster of sequence variants that were highly shared.

The sequence came from a man aged 35-49 years in good health and CMV-seropositive. The sequenced sample was PBMCs.

The CDR3, as DNA: TGTGCCAGCAGCTTAGCGGAATTGACTAGCGGCGGCGAGCAGTACTTC. Protein product: CASSLAELTSGGEQYF. This rearrangement joins TRBV7-6 to TRBJ2-7; 9 bases fit TRBD2. CDR1 SGHVS and CDR2 FNYEAQ come from the germline V gene. The CDR3 extends over 16 amino acids. V lost 0 bases and J lost 6; bases outside the gene matches: 9.